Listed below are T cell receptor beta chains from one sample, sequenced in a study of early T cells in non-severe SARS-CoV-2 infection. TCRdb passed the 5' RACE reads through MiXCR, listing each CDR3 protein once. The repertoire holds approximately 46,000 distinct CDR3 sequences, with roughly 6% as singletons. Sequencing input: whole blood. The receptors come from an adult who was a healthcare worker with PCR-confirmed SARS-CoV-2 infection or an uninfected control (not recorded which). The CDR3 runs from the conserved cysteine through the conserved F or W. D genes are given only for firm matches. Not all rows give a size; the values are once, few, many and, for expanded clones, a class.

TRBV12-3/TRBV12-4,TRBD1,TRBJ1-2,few,TGTGCCAGCAGTTCCGGGACAGGGGGCACTGTCTATGGCTACACCTTC,CASSSGTGGTVYGYTF
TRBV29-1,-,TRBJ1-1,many,TGCAGCGTTGTAGGGGGGAGGGAGGTAACTGAAGCTTTCTTT,CSVVGGREVTEAFF
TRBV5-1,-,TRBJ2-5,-,TGCGCCAGCTCCCTGGGGGGAGGAGAGACCCAGTACTTC,CASSLGGGETQYF
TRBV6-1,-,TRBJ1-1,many,TGTGCCAGCAGTGAATGGTTATGGTGGGACGCTGAAGCTTTCTTT,CASSEWLWWDAEAFF
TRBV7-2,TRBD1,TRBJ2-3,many,TGTGCCAGCAGCTTACCAGGGGGCGCATATACGCAGTATTTT,CASSLPGGAYTQYF
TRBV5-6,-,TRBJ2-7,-,TGTGCCAGCAGCCTCCAACTAGTCTCCTACGAGCAGTACTTC,CASSLQLVSYEQYF
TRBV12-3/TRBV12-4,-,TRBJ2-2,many,TGTGCCAGCAGTTTCGGGCAGGGTTGGAGCGGGGAGCTGTTTTTT,CASSFGQGWSGELFF
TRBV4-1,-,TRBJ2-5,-,TGCGCCAGCAGCCGGGAACCGACAGGAACTGAGACCCAGTACTTC,CASSREPTGTETQYF
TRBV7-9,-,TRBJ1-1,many,TGTGCCAGCAGCTTACCCAGAGGCGGGGACACTGAAGCTTTCTTT,CASSLPRGGDTEAFF
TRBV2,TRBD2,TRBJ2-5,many,TGTGCCAGCAAGGGGACTAGCGGACAAGAGACCCAGTACTTC,CASKGTSGQETQYF
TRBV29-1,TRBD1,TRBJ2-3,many,TGCAGCGCGGACAGGGGATTGGATACGCAGTATTTT,CSADRGLDTQYF
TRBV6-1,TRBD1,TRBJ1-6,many,TGTGCCAGCAGTGAAGCGATACCGGGACAGGGGAGGAATTCACCCCTCCACTTT,CASSEAIPGQGRNSPLHF
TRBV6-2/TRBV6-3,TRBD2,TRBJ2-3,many,TGTGCCAGCAGTAAGCGACTAGCGAGAACCACAGATACGCAGTATTTT,CASSKRLARTTDTQYF
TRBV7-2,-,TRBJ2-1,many,TGTGCCAGCAGCTCGACTGAGAGGTATGAGCAGTTCTTC,CASSSTERYEQFF
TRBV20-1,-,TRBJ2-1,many,TGCAGTGCTAGATTCGGCCGCTACAATGAGCAGTTCTTC,CSARFGRYNEQFF
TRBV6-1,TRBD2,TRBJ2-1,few,TGTGCCAGCAGTGAAGGGGGACTAGCGGGGGAAAATGAGCAGTTCTTC,CASSEGGLAGENEQFF